This T cell receptor beta chain was sequenced in a study of identical twins. Study results and limitations: There was an excess of low generation probability in the out-of-frame alpha sequences that twins shared.

V was clipped by 4 bases and J by 8 bases; unmatched bases: 16. Per germline, CDR1 SQVTM and CDR2 ANQGSEA. The CDR3 totals 16 residues. With respect to this clonotype: Its antigen is unknown.

The cDNA had a unique molecular identifier and a template-switch universal primer site. From the 5' RACE reads, TCRdb called clonotypes with MiXCR, one entry per CDR3 protein. The sample has under 350,000 distinct CDR3 sequences; nearly 9.5% are singletons. Everyone who gave samples was a healthy Caucasian. The data also belong to a second study, concerning yellow fever vaccine responses in identical twins.

This clonotype was sampled from a woman younger than 35 in good health. The specimen was CD8+ T cells sorted from blood. The V gene is TRBV29-1, the J gene TRBJ2-3; 9 bases agree with TRBD2. In DNA, the CDR3 is TGCAGCGTTGTGGGTTTAGCGGGAGCAGGTGTGGGTACGCAGTATTTT. This codes for CSVVGLAGAGVGTQYF.